This T cell receptor (beta chain) was retrieved from a study of blood T cell repertoires in COVID-19. Assay used: immunoSEQ multiplex PCR; TCRdb lists only in-frame clones, some missing. The sample has roughly 42,000 clones; approximately 92% are singletons. Trimming left V 5 bases short and J 0 bases short, with 17 bases between. The CDR3 extends over 17 amino acids. From germline, CDR1 is SGHVS and CDR2 FQNEAQ. This receptor was taken from a man younger than 40 with active or convalescent COVID-19. Sequencing was carried out using peripheral blood. The V call is TRBV7-8, the J call TRBJ1-5; TRBD1 might be the D (6 bases). The CDR3: CASSRGRGDYSNQPQHF. Here the CDR3 DNA reads TGTGCCAGCAGCCGGGGCAGGGGCGATTATAGCAATCAGCCCCAGCATTTT.